This T cell receptor (beta chain) was identified in a study of blood T cell repertoires in COVID-19. Study as a whole: Sample material is recorded as cDNA or gDNA derived from T cells, B-cell-depleted T cells, or PBMCs.

Per the original data handling: Cell counts per sample came from amplifying reference gene primers. Sequenced by immunoSEQ multiplex PCR; TCRdb stores in-frame clones only, minus some. The V and J calls and clone size are taken from that table; D and trimming were inferred from the DNA. The repertoire holds around 100,000 clones, roughly 92% seen once, with more than 5% in the top ten. This TCR came from a man between 65 and 79 years old with acute or convalescent COVID-19. Sequencing was done on a sample of peripheral blood.

This chain's CDR3 is CASRAGTLNTEAFF. The CDR3 nucleotides read TGTGCCAGCAGGGCCGGGACACTAAACACTGAAGCTTTCTTT. The V gene is TRBV2, the J gene TRBJ1-1, with D maybe TRBD1 (6 bases). With 6 bases removed from V and 2 bases from J, the gap between germline ends came to 13 bases. The CDR3 length is 14 residues. CDR1 is SNHLY and CDR2 is FYNNEI in the germline V gene.